These 2 T cell receptor beta chains share one sample of origin, sequenced in a study of blood T cells in healthy people across ages (dated by TCRdb to 2013 to 2016). Libraries were built with 5' RACE. Instrument used: Illumina HiSeq 2500. The second PCR ran for about 6 to 11 cycles and used a J-beta primer mix along with a sample-barcoded 5' primer. Clones were called with MiXCR by TCRdb after fastp trimmed the public reads at Q25, and only in-frame beta chains were retained. Every CDR3 protein is listed once, alongside the most common genes and DNA of its rows. The sample has roughly 650,000 distinct CDR3 sequences on record, about 30% of them singletons. The ten largest clones add up to about 16% of the sample. The sequencing sample was made of blood. Receptors were obtained from a woman at least 80 years old in good health. Donor details come from another sample of the same person, matched by shared clones.

This clonotype was seen repeatedly, ten times or more. The chain uses TRBV20-1 and TRBJ2-3, with 9 bases identical to TRBD2. The CDR3 spans 14 residues. Unmatched junction bases numbered 5, after V lost 3 bases and J lost 4 bases. Germline V gives CDR1 DFQATT, CDR2 SNEGSKA (reference sequence). CDR3 in DNA: TGCAGTGCTAGGATTAGCGGGAGCGCAGATACGCAGTATTTT. Its protein is CSARISGSADTQYF.

The rearrangement links TRBV20-1 to TRBJ2-7; TRBD1 matches 7 bases. TRBJ2-4 matches the DNA end more closely, so the J call is doubtful. This CDR3 region has 14 residues. Germline values: CDR1 DFQATT, CDR2 SNEGSKA (reference sequence). This CDR3 reads CSAIDRAAENIQYF. The DNA for the CDR3 is TGCAGTGCTATCGACAGGGCAGCGGAAAACATTCAGTACTTC.